This paragraph covers one T cell receptor (beta chain) sequence. The CDR3 sequence is 16 residues long. Trimming shortened V by 2 bases and J by 4 bases, and 17 bases separated the two germline ends. Germline loops: CDR1 SGHTA, CDR2 FQGNSA. This sample is part of a study of blood T cell repertoires in COVID-19. How the authors handled the data: Reference gene primer amplification yielded estimated nucleated cell counts. Libraries were prepared by immunoSEQ multiplex PCR; TCRdb keeps only in-frame clonotypes and omits some of them. Clone size and the V and J calls come from that table; the DNA yielded D and trimming. The sample lists 93,000 or so clones, approximately 84% occurring once.

This clonotype originated in a human donor in a cohort sampled during active or convalescent COVID-19. The chain employs TRBV7-2 and TRBJ1-2; no clear D. Sequencing was performed on peripheral blood. CDR3 sequence (DNA): TGTGCCAGCAGCTTACCCCCCATAACAGACCTCTATGGCTACACCTTC. Its protein is CASSLPPITDLYGYTF.